Below are 21 T cell receptor beta chains sequenced from a single sample in a study of molecular identifiers for immune sequencing clone quantification. TCRdb reanalysed the PCR reads using MiXCR and keeps one entry per CDR3 protein. The repertoire holds approximately 500,000 distinct CDR3 sequences, with 20% to 25% as singletons. Sequenced input: naive CD8+ T cells from blood, with Jurkat cell RNA spiked in. Noted subset: FACS-sorted CD8+CD4-CCR7+CD45RA+ naive T cells. The source is a human donor in good health. Some libraries in this study had Jurkat cell RNA spiked in.

In the case of this clonotype: This may stem from a read error, because a much larger clone lies one nucleotide away. This rearrangement joins TRBV30 to TRBJ2-7; D might be TRBD2 (5 bases). There are 13 residues in the CDR3. CDR1 is GTSNPN and CDR2 is SVGIG in the germline V gene (reference sequence). V dropped 2 bases and J dropped 3 bases, with 11 bases sitting between them. DNA for the CDR3: TGTGCCTGGAGTCTAGGGAGCTACTACGAGCAGTACTTC. Translating gives CAWSLGSYYEQYF. Full variable domain (rest looked up from reference TRBV30 and TRBJ2-7): SQTIHQWPATLVQPVGSPLSLECTVEGTSNPNLYWYRQAAGRGLQLLFYSVGIGQISSEVPQNLSASRPQDRQFILSSKKLLLSDSGFYLCAWSLGSYYEQYFGPGTRLTVT.

The chain joins TRBV19 to TRBJ2-4; 7 bases align to TRBD1. The CDR3 extends over 14 amino acids. Germline CDR1 LNHDA, CDR2 SQIVND (reference sequence). V trimming: 4 bases; J trimming: 5 bases; junction bases outside the gene matches: 5. CDR3 sequence (DNA): TGTGCCAGTAGTACTAAGGGGACAGAAAACATTCAGTACTTC. This translates into CASSTKGTENIQYF.

On this clonotype itself: This may arise from a read error, as a much more abundant clone is one base away. The chain is built from TRBV20-1 and TRBJ2-3; a weak D match, TRBD2 (6 bases). This CDR3 has 14 amino acids. Germline V CDR1 and CDR2: DFQATT, SNEGSKA (reference sequence). V was pared by 1 base and J by 8 bases, with 16 bases between. CDR3 in DNA: TGCAGTGCTAGAGGGGGACTCCGGGGAGGTACGCAGTATTTT. This sequence encodes CSARGGLRGGTQYF.

The genes are TRBV24-1 and TRBJ2-3; D is unclear. From germline, CDR1 is KGHDR and CDR2 SFDVKD. V was shortened by 5 bases and J by 4 bases, with 18 bases between the two germline ends. The CDR3 loop spans 16 amino acids. The CDR3 coding sequence is TGTGCCACCAGTGCCAGCTTTGGGTACGGTGCAGATACGCAGTATTTT. Translated: CATSASFGYGADTQYF.

The chain uses TRBV5-4 and TRBJ1-1, with D possibly being TRBD1 (5 bases). The CDR3 spans 11 residues. V was pared by 7 bases and J by 5 bases, with 9 bases between. Per the germline V gene, CDR1 is SGHNT and CDR2 is YYREEE (reference sequence). In nucleotides, the CDR3 is TGTGCCAGCGGTCAGGGAACTGAAGCTTTCTTT. Its translation is CASGQGTEAFF.

This clonotype was found many times. The chain uses TRBV4-2 and TRBJ1-5; D is uncertain. Germline loops: CDR1 LGHNA, CDR2 YNFKEQ. The CDR3 is 15 amino acids. Trimming pared 0 bases from V and 12 bases from J, leaving 18 bases between. CDR3 nucleotide sequence: TGTGCCAGCAGCCAAGATGAGTCGCTGCAAGGTTACCAGCATTTT. As protein: CASSQDESLQGYQHF.

In the case of this clonotype: This sequence may be a read error, since a much larger clone differs from it by one base. The chain combines TRBV28 with TRBJ2-5; 9 bases agree with TRBD2. V trimming: 5 bases; J trimming: 2 bases; junction bases outside the gene matches: 12. Germline assignment: CDR1 MDHEN and CDR2 SYDVKM. This CDR3 region has 17 residues. The CDR3 DNA follows: TGTGCCAGCAGTCCTGGACTAGCGTGGTTATTGCAAGAGACCCAGTACTTC. It yields the protein CASSPGLAWLLQETQYF.

In regard to this clonotype: This could be a read error, since a much larger clone is one nucleotide away. The chain recombines TRBV20-1 with TRBJ1-2, with TRBD1 as a possible D gene (5 bases). Germline V gene data show CDR1 as DFQATT and CDR2 as SNEGSKA (reference sequence). V lost 1 base and J 7 bases, leaving 13 bases between the germline ends. This CDR3 has 13 residues. The CDR3 coding sequence is TGCAGTGCTAGAGTTGTAGGGGACTGTGGCTACACCTTC. Its translation is CSARVVGDCGYTF.

A few counts support this clonotype. The J gene is TRBJ2-1, the V gene TRBV27; TRBD2 matches 10 bases. The V gene's germline CDR1 is MNHEY and CDR2 SMNVEV (reference sequence). V lost 6 bases, J lost 5 bases, and 7 bases stayed unmatched. The CDR3 extends over 15 amino acids. The chain's CDR3 is CASSPGTSANNEQFF. CDR3 DNA sequence: TGTGCCAGCAGCCCCGGGACTAGCGCCAACAATGAGCAGTTCTTC.

The CDR3 DNA reads as TGTGCCAGCAGTTGGTCCCTCAACACTGGGACATACGAGCAGTACTTC. The encoded protein is CASSWSLNTGTYEQYF. The V gene is TRBV6-2 or TRBV6-3, the J gene TRBJ2-7; tentative D call: TRBD1 (6 bases). Trimming removed 4 bases at V and 4 bases at J, with 20 bases between. CDR1 is MNHEY and CDR2 is SVGEGT in the germline V gene. The CDR3 covers 16 residues.

This clonotype was recorded many times. The genes are TRBV4-1 and TRBJ2-7; TRBD1 aligns across 8 bases. The CDR3 has 14 residues. Per the germline V gene, CDR1 is MGHRA and CDR2 is YSYEKL. Losses at the gene ends were 0 bases for V and 6 bases for J; bases not matched to a gene: 4. Here the CDR3 DNA reads TGCGCCAGCAGCCAAGATTACAGGGGGAGCGAGCAGTACTTC. Translating gives CASSQDYRGSEQYF.

The V and J genes are TRBV19 and TRBJ2-7; the match to TRBD2 covers 12 bases. The CDR3 length is 15 residues. The junction had 2 bases not matched to a gene; V was cut back by 3 bases and J by 2 bases. Per the germline V gene, CDR1 is LNHDA and CDR2 is SQIVND (reference sequence). CDR3 coding DNA: TGTGCCAGTAGTATGACTAGCGGGAGTCCCTACGAGCAGTACTTC. The encoded protein is CASSMTSGSPYEQYF.

As to this clonotype: The junction departs from the called germline gene at one end, perhaps through a read error. This chain uses TRBV13 with TRBJ2-3, with D perhaps TRBD1 (5 bases). The CDR3 loop spans 12 amino acids. The germline CDR1 and CDR2 sequences are PRHDT and FYEKMQ (reference sequence). This chain's CDR3 is CTSSPGTDTQYF. The CDR3 nucleotides are TGTACCAGCAGCCCAGGGACAGATACGCAGTATTTT.

This clonotype was seen many times. The chain couples TRBV2 to TRBJ1-1, with 8 nucleotides matching TRBD1. The CDR3 contains 12 residues. Germline trimming cut 9 bases from V and 6 bases from J; bases unmatched to any gene: 6. Germline V gene data show CDR1 as SNHLY and CDR2 as FYNNEI. CDR3 DNA sequence: TGTGCCAGAGACAGGGGTTGTGCTGAAGCTTTCTTT. The encoded protein is CARDRGCAEAFF.

This clonotype showed up just a few times. CDR3 sequence: CASSTDRSHEQYF. The CDR3 DNA sequence: TGTGCCAGCAGCACGGACAGGTCCCACGAGCAGTACTTC. The chain is built from TRBV12-3 or TRBV12-4 and TRBJ2-7; 7 bases match TRBD1. J was trimmed by 5 bases and V by 6 bases; bases with no gene match: 7. The CDR3 extends over 13 amino acids.

The rearrangement joins TRBV7-9 to TRBJ2-7; 7 bases align to TRBD2. After removal of 8 bases from V and 2 bases from J, the junction contained 9 bases not matched to a gene. The germline CDR1 and CDR2 sequences are SEHNR and FQNEAQ (reference sequence). The CDR3 has 14 amino acids. As DNA, the CDR3 is TGTGCCAGCGGGGGTCTAGCGGCACCCTACGAGCAGTACTTC. It codes for CASGGLAAPYEQYF.

This clonotype was recorded many times. The CDR3 bases are TGTGCCAGCAGTCACGAGGGGGTGAGCAATCAGCCCCAGCATTTT. Translating gives CASSHEGVSNQPQHF. V is TRBV27 and J is TRBJ1-5; weak D call: TRBD1 (6 bases). The V and J ends lost 5 bases and 1 base respectively, with 12 bases between them. The CDR3 runs to 15 residues. Germline lookup yields CDR1 MNHEY and CDR2 SMNVEV (reference sequence).

This clonotype showed up just once. Being one base from a much bigger clone, this may be a read error. The chain couples TRBV5-1 to TRBJ2-5; D possibly corresponds to TRBD1 (5 bases). This CDR3 has 16 amino acids. The germline CDR1 and CDR2 sequences are SGHRS and YFSETQ. CDR3 DNA sequence: TGCGCCAGCAGCTTGGGAGGCGGCAGGGCTCGGTTTACCCAGAACTTC. Amino acid sequence: CASSLGGGRARFTQNF.

In its sample, this clonotype was seen a few times. In this CDR3 the conserved last residue, phenylalanine or tryptophan, is missing, so a read error is likely. V gene TRBV7-6 combines with J gene TRBJ2-2; D remains ambiguous. The length of the CDR3 is 12 residues. Trimming left V 5 bases short and J 11 bases short, with 12 bases between. CDR1 and CDR2 (germline): SGHVS, FNYEAQ. The CDR3 is CASSQDALELFS. For the CDR3, the DNA is TGTGCCAGCAGCCAAGACGCGTTAGAGCTGTTTTCT.

The chain has TRBV10-3 and TRBJ2-3; TRBD1 matches 7 bases. The V segment lost 4 bases and the J segment 2 bases; nucleotides outside the gene matches: 9. This CDR3 is 16 amino acids long. Germline CDR1 reads ENHRY; CDR2 reads SYGVKD. The CDR3 coding sequence is TGTGCCATCAGTGGGGGCCAGGGGGTCGACACAGATACGCAGTATTTT. It translates to CAISGGQGVDTDTQYF.

Ten or more counts support this clonotype. The chain combines TRBV27 with TRBJ2-1, with a weak D call TRBD2 (5 bases). Germline CDR1 MNHEY, CDR2 SMNVEV (reference sequence). CDR3 length: 13 residues. Trimming left V 4 bases short and J 4 bases short, with 8 bases between. The CDR3 protein is CASSSLAYNEQFF. The CDR3 nucleotides read TGTGCCAGCAGTTCTCTAGCATACAATGAGCAGTTCTTC.